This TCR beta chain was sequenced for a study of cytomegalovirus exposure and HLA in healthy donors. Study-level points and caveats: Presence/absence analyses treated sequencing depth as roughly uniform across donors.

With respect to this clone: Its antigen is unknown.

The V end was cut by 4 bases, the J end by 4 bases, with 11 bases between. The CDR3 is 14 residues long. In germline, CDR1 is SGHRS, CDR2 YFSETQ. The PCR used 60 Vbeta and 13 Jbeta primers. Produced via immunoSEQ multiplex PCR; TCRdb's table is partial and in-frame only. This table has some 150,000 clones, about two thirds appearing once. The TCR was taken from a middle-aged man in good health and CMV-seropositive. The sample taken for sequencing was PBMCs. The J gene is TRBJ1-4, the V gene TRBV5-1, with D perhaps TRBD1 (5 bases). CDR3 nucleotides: TGCGCCAGCAGCGTCTCACAGGATAATGAAAAACTGTTTTTT. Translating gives CASSVSQDNEKLFF.